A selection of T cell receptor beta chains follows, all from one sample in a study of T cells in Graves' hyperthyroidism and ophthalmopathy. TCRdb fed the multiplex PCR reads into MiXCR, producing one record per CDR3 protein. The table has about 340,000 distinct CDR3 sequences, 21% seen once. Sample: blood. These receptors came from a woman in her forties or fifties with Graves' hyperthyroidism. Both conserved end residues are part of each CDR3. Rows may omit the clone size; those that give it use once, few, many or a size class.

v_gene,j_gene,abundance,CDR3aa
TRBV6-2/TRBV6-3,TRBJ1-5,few,CASSSRRYSNQPQHF
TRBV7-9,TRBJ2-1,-,CASSSTGTSGSFSNEQFF
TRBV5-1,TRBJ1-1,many,CASQTGMVNTEAFF
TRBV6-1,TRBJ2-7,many,CASRRPGDEQYF
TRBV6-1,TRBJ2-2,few,CASRPVRGNTGELFF
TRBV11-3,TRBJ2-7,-,CASSSLRTGANSYEQYF
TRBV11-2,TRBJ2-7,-,CASRTTGLIGEQYF
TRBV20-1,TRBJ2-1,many,CSAGTSGYNEQFF
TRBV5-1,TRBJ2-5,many,CASSSSGMETQYF
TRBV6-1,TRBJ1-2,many,CASSAGKGNYGYTF
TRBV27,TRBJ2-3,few,CASSPSALLGYTQYF
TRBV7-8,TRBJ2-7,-,CASSRRGGRYEQYF
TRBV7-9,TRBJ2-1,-,CASSSRQGSYNEQFF
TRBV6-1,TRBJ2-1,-,CASNPVQRLGGQFF
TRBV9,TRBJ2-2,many,CASSAPSGENTGELFF
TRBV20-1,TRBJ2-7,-,CSARDLSRSSNEQYF
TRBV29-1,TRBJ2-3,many,CSVVYTDTQYF
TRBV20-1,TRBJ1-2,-,CSARPGDGGYTF
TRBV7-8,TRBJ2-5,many,CASSLELAGEETQYF
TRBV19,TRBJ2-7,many,CASSIEVASGISYEQYF
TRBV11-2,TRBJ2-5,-,CASSLDTSAETQYF
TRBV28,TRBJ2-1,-,CASSTAYNEQFF
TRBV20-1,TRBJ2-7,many,CSARDVRSHEQYF
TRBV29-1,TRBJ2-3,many,CSTPRDSLTDTQYF
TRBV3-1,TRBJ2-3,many,CASSLSGFADTQYF
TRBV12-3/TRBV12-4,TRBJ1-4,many,CASSWGTGGVATNEKLFF
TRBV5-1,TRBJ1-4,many,CASTSGSNRGGEKLFF
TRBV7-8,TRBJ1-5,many,CASSANRGGQPQHF
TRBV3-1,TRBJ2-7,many,CASSQTGDRVYEQYF
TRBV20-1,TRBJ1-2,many,CSARVGSVGQTYGYTF
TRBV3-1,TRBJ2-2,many,CASSQTVTGELFF
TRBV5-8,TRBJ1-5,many,CASSFDRARTQPQHF
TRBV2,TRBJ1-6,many,CASSRDRSGGSTLHF
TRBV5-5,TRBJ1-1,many,CASSKDRTSMNTEAFF
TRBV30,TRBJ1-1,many,CAWSHARATEAFF
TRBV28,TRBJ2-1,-,CASSRRTSGRRGEQFF
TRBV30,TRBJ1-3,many,CAWSLTGGHTIYF
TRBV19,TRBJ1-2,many,CASSPQGALYGYTF
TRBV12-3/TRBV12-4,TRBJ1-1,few,CASSIPGGRAEAFF
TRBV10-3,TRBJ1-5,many,CAISDWDRGSNQPQHF
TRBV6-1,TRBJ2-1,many,CASSDTGTPFYNEQFF
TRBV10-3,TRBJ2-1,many,CAISELSGGLINEQFF
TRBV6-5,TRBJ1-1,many,CASSYRGSEAFF
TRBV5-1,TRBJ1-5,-,CASSLGQGSSQPQHF
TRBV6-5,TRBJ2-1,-,CASSYEPEGNEQFF
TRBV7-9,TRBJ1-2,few,CASSAEDSNYGYTF
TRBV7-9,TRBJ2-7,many,CASSLEVAEQYF
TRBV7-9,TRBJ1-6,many,CASSHDRNSPLHF
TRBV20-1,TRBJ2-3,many,CSVSRTSGRTDTQYF
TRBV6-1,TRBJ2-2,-,CASRPPGQGTNTGELFF
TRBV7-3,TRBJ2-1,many,CASSRGLNYNEQFF
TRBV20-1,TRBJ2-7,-,CSARDSDSYEQYF
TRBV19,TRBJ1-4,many,CASSSAGTGLEKLFF
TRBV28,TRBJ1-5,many,CASSDSRPRTQHF
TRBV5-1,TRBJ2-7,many,CASSRTGNGAEQYF